Sequencing of this T cell receptor (beta chain) was carried out in a study of blood T cell repertoires in COVID-19. Study overall: There were acute and convalescent COVID-19 samples, and they came from the United States, Italy and Spain. The cDNA or gDNA used as material had been derived from T cells, B-cell-depleted T cells, or PBMCs.

Original analysis: Reference gene primer amplification gave estimated nucleated cell counts. Some clones are missing from TCRdb's copy, which holds only in-frame ones; the method was immunoSEQ multiplex PCR. That table is the source of V, J and clone size, and D and trimming were worked out from the DNA. The sample has about 140,000 clones; about 85% are singletons. Germline V gene data show CDR1 as MNHEY and CDR2 as SVGEGT. Trimming took off 5 bases at V and 4 bases at J, with 11 bases between the two ends. CDR3 length equals 13 residues. The chain is built from TRBV6-2 or TRBV6-3 and TRBJ1-1; weak D call: TRBD1 (6 bases). The receptor's source is a human donor in a cohort sampled during active COVID-19. The sample comprised peripheral blood. The CDR3 spells CASSHDRFTEAFF. CDR3 nucleotides: TGTGCCAGCAGTCACGACAGGTTCACTGAAGCTTTCTTT.